This entry is about one T cell receptor (beta chain). Authors' analysis steps: The authors estimated nucleated cell counts from reference gene primer amplification. Method: immunoSEQ multiplex PCR; TCRdb's copy keeps in-frame clones and lacks some. V and J calls and clone size are as listed in that table; D and trimming were resolved from the DNA. The repertoire holds about 120,000 clones, with approximately 84% as singletons. This record comes from a study of blood T cell repertoires in COVID-19. Looking at the study overall: The origin of the acute and convalescent COVID-19 samples was the United States, Italy and Spain. T cells, B-cell-depleted T cells, or PBMCs provided the cDNA or gDNA that served as material.

The CDR3 totals 13 residues. The receptor comes from a man aged 70-80 years with active or convalescent COVID-19. This chain joins TRBV7-5 and TRBJ2-1; TRBD2 was called by the table and not checked on the DNA. TRBV7-5 is tagged as a pseudogene. Sample: peripheral blood. The CDR3 sequence: CARSSLRYNEQFF. CDR3 coding DNA: TGTGCCAGAAGCTCACTACGCTACAATGAGCAGTTCTTC.